The clone carrying this T cell receptor (beta chain) occurred many times. Its target is not known. These data are taken from a study of Graves' ophthalmopathy and Graves' hyperthyroidism. Study-level findings and limits: Using a 13-signature model, the authors split ophthalmopathy from stable hyperthyroidism, with 85% to 90% sensitivity and approximately 78% specificity.

CAS ≥3, NOSPECS ≥4, moderate-to-severe activity and duration under 3 months marked donors with ophthalmopathy. Clinical symptoms and serum thyroxine were used for diagnosis; TRAb, thyroid ultrasound and orbital computed tomography were also relied on. PBMCs were obtained from 9 to 10 ml of fresh peripheral blood. V shed 8 bases and J 0 bases; nucleotides not matched to a gene: 7. This CDR3 has 15 amino acids. From germline, CDR1 is SNHLY and CDR2 FYNNEI. The sequenced template was RNA, covering the TCR beta CDR3 region. RT-PCR with HTBI primers came first, then second-round multiplex PCR. TCRdb reprocessed the multiplex PCR reads with MiXCR, giving one entry per CDR3 protein. The table shows about 220,000 distinct CDR3 sequences, with roughly a fifth occurring only once.

The chain recombines TRBV2 with TRBJ1-3, with 7 bases lining up with TRBD1. Sequencing was carried out using peripheral blood. The receptor comes from a woman between 50 and 59 years old with Graves' ophthalmopathy. The CDR3: CASRDSIFSGNTIYF. The CDR3 DNA sequence: TGTGCCAGCCGGGACAGCATATTCTCTGGAAACACCATATATTTT.